Listed below are T cell receptor beta chains from one sample, sequenced in a study of identical twins. TCRdb re-analysed the 5' RACE reads in MiXCR, keeping a single row per CDR3 protein. The sample lists about 520,000 distinct CDR3 sequences, around 20% occurring once. These data were also reused for a study on T cells expressing NK-cell markers.

Source material: CD4+ T cells sorted from blood. Every receptor here comes from a woman aged 18-29 years in good health. Each CDR3 is given with its conserved first and last residue. D genes are given only for firm matches. Clone size is shown for a subset of rows, as once, few, many or a class of expanded clone.

D	V	J	size	CDR3	DNA
NA	TRBV15	TRBJ2-7	NA	CATSRDDAGYEQYF	TGTGCCACCAGCAGAGATGACGCGGGATACGAGCAGTACTTC
TRBD2	TRBV5-5	TRBJ2-1	many	CASKRESSYNEQFF	TGTGCCAGCAAGCGGGAGAGCTCCTACAATGAGCAGTTCTTC
NA	TRBV20-1	TRBJ2-7	NA	CSASRGGWGSYEQYF	TGCAGTGCTAGCAGGGGGGGGTGGGGTTCCTACGAGCAGTACTTC
TRBD1	TRBV12-3/TRBV12-4	TRBJ1-2	NA	CASSRQGGIYGYTF	TGTGCCAGCAGTCGACAGGGGGGGATTTATGGCTACACCTTC
TRBD1	TRBV6-2/TRBV6-3	TRBJ2-7	few	CASSRGQGIYEQYF	TGTGCCAGCAGCCGTGGACAGGGGATCTACGAGCAGTACTTC
TRBD2	TRBV25-1	TRBJ2-3	NA	CASSRALAGSTDTQYF	TGTGCCAGCAGCAGAGCGCTAGCGGGAAGCACAGATACGCAGTATTTT
NA	TRBV20-1	TRBJ2-7	NA	CSARQGGGGSSYEQYF	TGCAGTGCTAGACAGGGGGGTGGCGGGAGCTCCTACGAGCAGTACTTC
NA	TRBV6-2/TRBV6-3	TRBJ2-5	NA	CASSYLPAGQETQYF	TGTGCCAGCAGTTACCTACCGGCGGGACAAGAGACCCAGTACTTC
NA	TRBV3-1	TRBJ1-1	once	CASSQGIMGQGEAFF	TGTGCCAGCAGCCAAGGAATTATGGGCCAGGGTGAAGCTTTCTTT
TRBD1	TRBV5-4	TRBJ1-4	NA	CASSVQGATNEKLFF	TGTGCCAGCAGCGTTCAGGGGGCGACTAATGAAAAACTGTTTTTT
TRBD2	TRBV20-1	TRBJ2-7	many	CSARTSGAYEQYF	TGCAGTGCTCGGACTAGCGGAGCCTACGAGCAGTACTTC
TRBD1	TRBV12-3/TRBV12-4	TRBJ1-6	NA	CASSLGQMNSPLHF	TGTGCCAGCAGTCTGGGACAGATGAATTCACCCCTCCACTTT
TRBD2	TRBV20-1	TRBJ2-5	few	CSAGTSGRPSYQETQYF	TGCAGTGCGGGGACTAGCGGGAGGCCCTCGTATCAAGAGACCCAGTACTTC
TRBD2	TRBV3-1	TRBJ2-2	NA	CASSRGLAGGVTGELFF	TGTGCCAGCAGCCGTGGACTAGCGGGGGGCGTAACCGGGGAGCTGTTTTTT